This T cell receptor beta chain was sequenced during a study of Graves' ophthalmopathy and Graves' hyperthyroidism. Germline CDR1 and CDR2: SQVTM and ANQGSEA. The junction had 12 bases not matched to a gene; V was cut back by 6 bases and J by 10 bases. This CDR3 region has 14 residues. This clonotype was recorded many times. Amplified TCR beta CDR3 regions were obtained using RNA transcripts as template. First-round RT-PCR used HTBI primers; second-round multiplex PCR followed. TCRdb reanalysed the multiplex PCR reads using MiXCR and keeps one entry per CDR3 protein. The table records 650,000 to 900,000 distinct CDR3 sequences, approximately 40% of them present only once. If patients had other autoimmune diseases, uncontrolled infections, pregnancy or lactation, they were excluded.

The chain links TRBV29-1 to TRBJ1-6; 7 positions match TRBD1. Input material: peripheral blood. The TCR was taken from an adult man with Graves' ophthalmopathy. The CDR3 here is CSVRTGDLTSPLHF. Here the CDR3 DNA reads TGCAGCGTGCGAACAGGGGACCTAACCTCACCCCTCCACTTT.